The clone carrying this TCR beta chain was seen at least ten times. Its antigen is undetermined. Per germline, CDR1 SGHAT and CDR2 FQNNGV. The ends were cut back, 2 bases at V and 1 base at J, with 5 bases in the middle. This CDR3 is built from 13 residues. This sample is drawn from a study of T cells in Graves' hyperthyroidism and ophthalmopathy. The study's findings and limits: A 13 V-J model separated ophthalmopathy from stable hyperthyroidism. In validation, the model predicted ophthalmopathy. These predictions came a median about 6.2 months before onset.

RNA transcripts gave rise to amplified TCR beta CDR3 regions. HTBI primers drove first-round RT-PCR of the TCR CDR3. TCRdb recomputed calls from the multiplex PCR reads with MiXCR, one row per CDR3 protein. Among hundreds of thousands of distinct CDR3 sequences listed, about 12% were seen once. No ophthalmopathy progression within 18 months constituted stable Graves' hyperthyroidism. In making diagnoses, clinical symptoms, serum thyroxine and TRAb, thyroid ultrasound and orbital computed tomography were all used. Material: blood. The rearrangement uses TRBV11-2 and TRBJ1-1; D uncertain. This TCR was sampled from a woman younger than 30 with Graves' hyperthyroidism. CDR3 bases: TGTGCCAGCAGCTTAACTTCGAACACTGAAGCTTTCTTT. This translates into CASSLTSNTEAFF.